The clone carrying this T cell receptor beta chain has a handful of counts. This sample is drawn from a study of blood T cell repertoires in COVID-19. Produced via immunoSEQ multiplex PCR; TCRdb's table is partial and in-frame only. The repertoire includes 200,000 to 300,000 clones, over 80% of them detected once, and 27% sits in the top ten. The CDR3 extends over 19 amino acids. CDR1 is LGHDT and CDR2 is YNNKEL in the germline V gene (reference sequence). V was clipped by 4 bases and J by 1 base; unmatched bases: 13. The rearrangement uses TRBV3-1 (or the pseudogene TRBV3-2) and TRBJ2-7; 13 bases line up with TRBD2. The clonotype originates from a middle-aged man with acute or convalescent COVID-19. Sequencing was carried out using peripheral blood. CDR3 region: CASSPGLAGVFLGSYEQYF. The DNA of the CDR3 is TGTGCCAGCAGCCCTGGACTAGCGGGAGTTTTTCTTGGGTCCTACGAGCAGTACTTC.